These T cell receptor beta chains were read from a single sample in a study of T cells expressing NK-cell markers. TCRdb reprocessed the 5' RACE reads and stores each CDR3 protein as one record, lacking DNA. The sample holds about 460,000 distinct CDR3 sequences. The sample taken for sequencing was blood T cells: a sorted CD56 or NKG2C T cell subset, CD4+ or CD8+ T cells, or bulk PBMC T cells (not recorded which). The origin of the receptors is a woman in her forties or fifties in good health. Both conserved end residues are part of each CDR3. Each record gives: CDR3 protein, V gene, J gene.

CDR3 protein: CASSLEPGVKDEQYF; V gene: TRBV28; J gene: TRBJ2-7
CDR3 protein: CASSVGLVGTSLNNEQFF; V gene: TRBV9; J gene: TRBJ2-1
CDR3 protein: CASSQGNSGFETQYF; V gene: TRBV3-1; J gene: TRBJ2-5
CDR3 protein: CSARDGSGRGVSYNEQFF; V gene: TRBV20-1; J gene: TRBJ2-1
CDR3 protein: CASSLPWRVRSTDTQYF; V gene: TRBV5-1; J gene: TRBJ2-3
CDR3 protein: CASSTRTGEAEAFF; V gene: TRBV6-2/TRBV6-3; J gene: TRBJ1-1
CDR3 protein: CASSTDNGETQYF; V gene: TRBV5-1; J gene: TRBJ2-5
CDR3 protein: CASSYVDRTSSYNEQFF; V gene: TRBV6-5; J gene: TRBJ2-1
CDR3 protein: CASSLEGSGNTIYF; V gene: TRBV5-1; J gene: TRBJ1-3
CDR3 protein: CASSQEWLAGNTDTQYF; V gene: TRBV4-1; J gene: TRBJ2-3
CDR3 protein: CSPRGPSGSTDTQYF; V gene: TRBV29-1; J gene: TRBJ2-3
CDR3 protein: CASLGLAENEQFF; V gene: TRBV5-1; J gene: TRBJ2-1
CDR3 protein: CASSVFDGSSYNEQFF; V gene: TRBV9; J gene: TRBJ2-1
CDR3 protein: CASSAGLYPTYEQYF; V gene: TRBV11-2; J gene: TRBJ2-7
CDR3 protein: CATRGWREPTGELFF; V gene: TRBV15; J gene: TRBJ2-2
CDR3 protein: CASSSILAGVDGETQYF; V gene: TRBV11-2; J gene: TRBJ2-5
CDR3 protein: CSAYPKKAGNTIYF; V gene: TRBV20-1; J gene: TRBJ1-3
CDR3 protein: CASSYRTSGTDTQYF; V gene: TRBV6-5; J gene: TRBJ2-3
CDR3 protein: CASSPPGTGQTEAFF; V gene: TRBV18; J gene: TRBJ1-1
CDR3 protein: CASSSEGTGINEQFF; V gene: TRBV7-8; J gene: TRBJ2-1
CDR3 protein: CASSQDVLASPYNEQFF; V gene: TRBV4-1; J gene: TRBJ2-1
CDR3 protein: CASSLDSGSNYEQYF; V gene: TRBV5-1; J gene: TRBJ2-7
CDR3 protein: CASRQREGPKNIQYF; V gene: TRBV5-1; J gene: TRBJ2-4
CDR3 protein: CASGGTGTPQETQYF; V gene: TRBV6-1; J gene: TRBJ2-5
CDR3 protein: CASRTGPGANVLTF; V gene: TRBV6-1; J gene: TRBJ2-6
CDR3 protein: CAGGAPAHTGELFF; V gene: TRBV4-1; J gene: TRBJ2-2
CDR3 protein: CASSLRGSNPYGYTF; V gene: TRBV12-3/TRBV12-4; J gene: TRBJ1-2
CDR3 protein: CSAAPGVSSYEQYF; V gene: TRBV20-1; J gene: TRBJ2-7
CDR3 protein: CASSSWTGGTGGPGNEQFF; V gene: TRBV12-3/TRBV12-4; J gene: TRBJ2-1
CDR3 protein: CASSDLGTNWSRQYF; V gene: TRBV6-1; J gene: TRBJ2-7
CDR3 protein: CASSRADTDTQYF; V gene: TRBV3-1; J gene: TRBJ2-3
CDR3 protein: CASSPDSGLSTDTQYF; V gene: TRBV18; J gene: TRBJ2-3
CDR3 protein: CSARAVGQQETQYF; V gene: TRBV20-1; J gene: TRBJ2-5
CDR3 protein: CSYPGGEGTDTQYF; V gene: TRBV20-1; J gene: TRBJ2-3
CDR3 protein: CAWSVGRVGPTDTQYF; V gene: TRBV30; J gene: TRBJ2-3
CDR3 protein: CASSPGDFETQYF; V gene: TRBV5-1; J gene: TRBJ2-5
CDR3 protein: CATAKGLAGFDNEQFF; V gene: TRBV6-4; J gene: TRBJ2-1
CDR3 protein: CASSSERELFF; V gene: TRBV9; J gene: TRBJ2-2
CDR3 protein: CASSQVRAGANNEQFF; V gene: TRBV4-1; J gene: TRBJ2-1
CDR3 protein: CASSSGLASNEQFF; V gene: TRBV5-1; J gene: TRBJ2-1
CDR3 protein: CASTLVGEQFF; V gene: TRBV6-1; J gene: TRBJ2-1
CDR3 protein: CASSLEVGGNTIYF; V gene: TRBV5-1; J gene: TRBJ1-3
CDR3 protein: CASSARDYYQETQYF; V gene: TRBV5-4; J gene: TRBJ2-5
CDR3 protein: CATSDQGEANYGYTF; V gene: TRBV24-1; J gene: TRBJ1-2
CDR3 protein: CASSLTEYTEAFF; V gene: TRBV12-3/TRBV12-4; J gene: TRBJ1-1
CDR3 protein: CATSEPRANYGYTF; V gene: TRBV24-1; J gene: TRBJ1-2
CDR3 protein: CASSELQDITYEQYF; V gene: TRBV2; J gene: TRBJ2-7
CDR3 protein: CASSRTRGVAGGYNEQFF; V gene: TRBV7-9; J gene: TRBJ2-1
CDR3 protein: CASSPSNQLMNTEAFF; V gene: TRBV11-2; J gene: TRBJ1-1
CDR3 protein: CATSDPLRFGADTQYF; V gene: TRBV24-1; J gene: TRBJ2-3
CDR3 protein: CASSLPGQGVGELFF; V gene: TRBV7-9; J gene: TRBJ2-2
CDR3 protein: CASSLSVRSADEQYF; V gene: TRBV27; J gene: TRBJ2-7
CDR3 protein: CASAGTTTYSYEQYF; V gene: TRBV5-1; J gene: TRBJ2-7